This T cell receptor (beta chain) was sequenced for a study of Ad26.COV2.S vaccination and SARS-CoV-2 variants. Whole-study context: Dosing was one shot or two shots 56 days apart.

General study points: Breadth, reportedly substantial, characterized the spike-specific CD8+ and CD4+ T cell responses after vaccination.

Points on this clone: Antigen: not known.

Here immunoSEQ multiplex PCR was the method, and the copy in TCRdb shows in-frame clones only, minus some. The profile shows 300,000 to 450,000 clones, 85% of them singletons. Treatment: over 15 received Ad26.COV2.S at low or high dose, single or two shots; about 5 received placebo; per-sample allocation not given. Sampling occurred on day 63 after the first vaccine or placebo injection. Trimming left V 7 bases short and J 1 base short, with 7 bases between. In germline, CDR1 is ENHRY, CDR2 SYGVKD. This CDR3 comprises 12 residues. Here the sequenced sample was peripheral blood, taken in a trial of Ad26.COV2.S vaccine versus placebo. The sequence was obtained from a person aged 18-65 years who received the Ad26.COV2.S COVID-19 vaccine or a placebo. This chain uses TRBV10-3 with TRBJ1-1; D is ambiguous. The CDR3 DNA is TGTGCCATCAATACCGGGAACACTGAAGCTTTCTTT. Residues: CAINTGNTEAFF.